This T cell receptor (beta chain) was observed in a study of shared clonotypes between healthy human individuals. Overall study results and limits: What rarefaction showed was incomplete sorted-subset sequencing despite large depth.

The V gene lost 5 bases and the J gene lost 2 bases, with 10 bases spanning the gap. Looked up from germline, CDR1 is MNHEY and CDR2 is SVGAGI. CDR3 length equals 13 residues. Memory CD4+ cells were the fraction left after CD45RA+ naive selection. About this clone itself: The antigen is undetermined.

TCRdb's table, derived via immunoSEQ multiplex PCR, lists solely in-frame clones and lacks some. The table has some 2,500,000 clones, roughly 90% seen once. The sample taken for sequencing was naive CD4+ T cells from PBMCs. The subset here: CD45RA+ positively selected. This sequence originates from a man between 18 and 35 years old in good health. Some clones in this sample may be carry-over from other donors' samples. This chain uses TRBV6-5 with TRBJ2-7, with D perhaps matching TRBD1 (6 bases). CDR3 residues: CASSQGHPYEQYF. In DNA form, the CDR3 reads TGTGCCAGCAGTCAGGGGCACCCCTACGAGCAGTACTTC.